A single sample is the source of the 14 T cell receptor beta chains below, sequenced in a study of CD8 T cells in Susac syndrome. An amount of RNA that ranged from 0.5 to 1 ug was reverse transcribed with random hexamers. Each CDR3 protein is one row after TCRdb ran MiXCR on the immunoSEQ multiplex PCR reads. The sample includes approximately 190,000 distinct CDR3 sequences, roughly 92% of them seen just once. Sequenced material: CD4+ T cells from PBMCs. The receptor source for this set is a human donor in good health.

CDR3 bases: TGTGCCAGCATTACGGGGTTGGGGGCGCGAGGCACTGAAGCTTTCTTT. Its protein product is CASITGLGARGTEAFF. The chain links TRBV28 to TRBJ1-1, with D perhaps matching TRBD1 (6 bases). The CDR3 length is 16 residues. Germline V CDR1 and CDR2: MDHEN, SYDVKM. With 7 bases removed from V and 4 bases from J, the gap between germline ends came to 22 bases.

This clonotype was seen a handful of times. The J gene is TRBJ2-7, the V gene TRBV5-1, with D possibly matching TRBD1 (6 bases). CDR3 length: 15 amino acids. Germline loops: CDR1 SGHRS, CDR2 YFSETQ. V was pared by 1 base and J by 5 bases, with 16 bases between. The CDR3 DNA reads TGCGCCAGCAGCTTGTTGGCCCAACAGGGTCACGAGCAGTACGTC. This encodes CASSLLAQQGHEQYV.

The rearrangement links TRBV7-2 to TRBJ1-6; D is undetermined. Germline V gives CDR1 SGHTA, CDR2 FQGNSA. V shed 4 bases and J shed 7 bases, with 17 bases lying between them. The CDR3 totals 16 residues. CDR3 region: CASSYQTGFANSPLHF. CDR3 nucleotide sequence: TGTGCCAGCAGCTACCAGACGGGGTTTGCCAATTCACCCCTCCACTTT.

CDR3 nucleotides: TGTGCCAGCTCGCCGACAGGGAATAATTCACCCCTCCACTTT. Its protein product is CASSPTGNNSPLHF. This chain links TRBV18 with TRBJ1-6, with 7 nucleotides matching TRBD1. The CDR3 extends over 14 amino acids. The germline V gene has CDR1 KGHSH and CDR2 LQKENI. Germline trimming cut 6 bases from V and 5 bases from J; bases unmatched to any gene: 4.

CDR3 protein: CASSRTYNEQFF. CDR3 coding DNA: TGTGCCAGCAGTCGAACCTACAATGAGCAGTTCTTC. This sequence joins TRBV27 and TRBJ2-1, with D uncertain. The germline gives CDR1 MNHEY, CDR2 SMNVEV (reference sequence). Trimming removed 5 bases from V and 2 bases from J, with 4 bases in between. The CDR3 has 12 residues.

The table lists this clonotype with a count of one. The chain combines TRBV3-1 with TRBJ2-2; D remains unclear. Trimming stripped 4 bases from V and 5 bases from J, with 8 bases between. The CDR3 loop spans 13 amino acids. CDR1 is LGHDT, CDR2 YNNKEL, per germline (reference sequence). The CDR3 DNA reads TGTGCCAGCAGCCCCTCGTTGACCGGGGAGCTGTTTTTT. This sequence encodes CASSPSLTGELFF.

V usage is TRBV19 and J usage is TRBJ2-1; 13 nucleotides match TRBD2. The length of the CDR3 is 15 residues. Unmatched junction bases numbered 7, after V lost 8 bases and J lost 6 bases. CDR1 LNHDA and CDR2 SQIVND come from the germline V gene (reference sequence). The DNA of the CDR3 is TGTGCCAGTGCAGGGCGACTAGCGGGGGGCAATGAGCAGTTCTTC. This gives the protein CASAGRLAGGNEQFF.

The CDR3 region is CSASPPRQAFAYEQYF. The CDR3, as DNA: TGCAGTGCTAGCCCCCCGAGACAGGCCTTTGCCTACGAGCAGTACTTC. The V call is TRBV20-1, the J call TRBJ2-7, with D maybe TRBD1 (6 bases). There are 16 residues in the CDR3. Germline loops: CDR1 DFQATT, CDR2 SNEGSKA (reference sequence). V dropped 3 bases and J dropped 2 bases, with 20 bases sitting between them.

The chain employs TRBV3-1 and TRBJ2-1, with 7 bases aligning to TRBD2. This CDR3 comprises 17 residues. Germline V gives CDR1 LGHDT, CDR2 YNNKEL (reference sequence). Germline trimming cut 2 bases from V and 7 bases from J; bases unmatched to any gene: 14. CDR3 coding DNA: TGTGCCAGCAGCCAATCTAGGACATTACGGGGGGATAATGAGCAGTTCTTC. As protein: CASSQSRTLRGDNEQFF.

The CDR3 loop is CASSPSGRDTDTQYF. The CDR3, as DNA: TGTGCCAGCTCACCTTCGGGCAGGGACACAGATACGCAGTATTTT. The chain uses TRBV18 and TRBJ2-3; perhaps TRBD1 as D (5 bases). The CDR3 contains 15 residues. The V and J ends lost 3 bases and 2 bases respectively, with 12 bases between them. The germline CDR1 and CDR2 sequences are KGHSH and LQKENI.

The CDR3 bases are TGTGCCAGCAGTTCCGGGGGGCTCTCCTACAATGAGCAGTTCTTC. It translates to CASSSGGLSYNEQFF. The V call is TRBV28, the J call TRBJ2-1, with D possibly matching TRBD2 (7 bases). Trimming left V 4 bases short and J 0 bases short, with 10 bases between. From germline, CDR1 is MDHEN and CDR2 SYDVKM. This CDR3 contains 15 residues.

The chain carries TRBV20-1 and TRBJ2-5, with 10 bases fitting TRBD2. This CDR3 comprises 15 residues. The V gene end was trimmed by 3 bases and the J gene end by 5 bases; junction bases not matched to a gene: 9. Germline V gives CDR1 DFQATT, CDR2 SNEGSKA (reference sequence). The CDR3 nucleotides read TGCAGTGCTAGCACCAGCGGGGGGGCCAGGGAGACCCAGTACTTC. The encoded protein is CSASTSGGARETQYF.

CDR3 protein: CASSPAVGVAKNIQYF. CDR3 nucleotides: TGTGCCAGCTCACCGGCGGTGGGTGTAGCCAAAAACATTCAGTACTTC. The chain joins TRBV18 to TRBJ2-4; D unclear. Trimming removed 3 bases at V and 0 bases at J, with 12 bases between. The CDR3 is 16 amino acids. The germline CDR1 and CDR2 sequences are KGHSH and LQKENI.

This clonotype was picked up one time. The V call is TRBV7-8, the J call TRBJ2-6; D is possibly TRBD2 (5 bases). Germline CDR1 and CDR2: SGHVS and FQNEAQ. This CDR3 spans 14 amino acids. With 10 bases removed from V and 4 bases from J, the gap between germline ends came to 14 bases. This chain's CDR3 is CATPRREGANVLTF. The CDR3 DNA is TGTGCCACACCCCGACGGGAAGGGGCCAACGTCCTGACTTTC.